This T cell receptor beta chain was retrieved from a study of cytomegalovirus exposure and HLA in healthy donors. The study, taken as a whole, reports: Accounts indicate the classifier identified cytomegalovirus status with strong specificity and sensitivity. Rarity held for most TCR sequences, but there were some public TCRs that occurred in many donors.

V dropped 2 bases and J dropped 5 bases, with 15 bases sitting between them. This CDR3 comprises 15 residues. CDR1 and CDR2 from the germline V gene are KGHSH and LQKENI. Assay used: immunoSEQ multiplex PCR; TCRdb lists only in-frame clones, some missing. The sample shows about 160,000 clones, just under 90% of them seen only once. As concerns this clone: Its cognate antigen is unknown.

The chain joins TRBV18 to TRBJ2-5; TRBD1 is a possible D gene (5 bases). Sequences were obtained from PBMCs. The receptor was isolated from a man between 18 and 35 years old in good health and CMV-seropositive. The CDR3: CASSPARVVRETQYF. DNA of the CDR3: TGTGCCAGCTCACCAGCCAGGGTAGTGAGGGAGACCCAGTACTTC.